Listed here are 19 T cell receptor beta chains from one sample, sequenced in a study of T cells in Graves' hyperthyroidism and ophthalmopathy. Amplified regions were TCR beta CDR3 sequences from RNA transcripts. Researchers ran a first-round RT-PCR on the TCR CDR3 using the HTBI primer set. TCRdb passed the multiplex PCR reads through MiXCR, listing each CDR3 protein once. The sample includes approximately 570,000 distinct CDR3 sequences, roughly 21% seen only once; the top ten take about 50%. Sequencing was performed on blood. These receptor sequences come from a man aged 40-55 years with Graves' ophthalmopathy.

This clonotype was counted between two and nine times. One junction end does not reproduce the germline sequence, and a read error may be involved. The rearrangement uses TRBV28 and TRBJ2-7; D perhaps matches TRBD2 (5 bases). Per the germline V gene, CDR1 is MDHEN and CDR2 is SYDVKM. CDR3 length equals 15 residues. As DNA, the CDR3 is TGTGCCAGCAGTTTAGTAGCTGGACTCTCCTACGGGCAGTACTTC. It yields the protein CASSLVAGLSYGQYF.

This clonotype came up many times. This chain connects TRBV7-3 to TRBJ2-7; D remains unclear. Trimming shortened V by 3 bases and J by 4 bases, and 16 bases separated the two germline ends. Germline CDR1 reads SGHTA; CDR2 reads FQGTGA. The CDR3 contains 15 residues. The CDR3: CASSFTPGPTYEQYF. CDR3 coding DNA: TGTGCCAGCAGCTTCACTCCTGGACCGACTTACGAGCAGTACTTC.

This clonotype has a single count. The chain couples TRBV7-3 to TRBJ1-1; possibly TRBD1 for D (5 bases). CDR1 is SGHTA, CDR2 FQGTGA, per germline. V was shortened by 0 bases and J by 1 base, with 9 bases between the two germline ends. The CDR3 is 15 amino acids. CDR3 sequence reads: CASSLTSGANTEAFF. Here the CDR3 DNA reads TGTGCCAGCAGCTTAACCTCCGGGGCGAACACTGAAGCTTTCTTT.

This clonotype occurred a few times. The genes are TRBV6-1 and TRBJ2-1; 8 bases match TRBD2. The V gene end was trimmed by 7 bases and the J gene end by 2 bases; junction bases not matched to a gene: 4. Germline V gene sequence: CDR1 MNHNS, CDR2 SASEGT. The CDR3 is 14 residues long. CDR3 sequence (DNA): TGTGCCAGCACGGGGGGGGGCGCCTACAATGAGCAGTTCTTC. It yields the protein CASTGGGAYNEQFF.

This clonotype was counted a few times. The V call is TRBV18, the J call TRBJ2-7; the match to TRBD1 covers 8 bases. Unmatched junction bases numbered 5, after V lost 3 bases and J lost 1 base. The CDR3 is 15 residues long. Germline V gene sequence: CDR1 KGHSH, CDR2 LQKENI. This CDR3 reads CASSPGQGSSYEQYF. Written as DNA, the CDR3 is TGTGCCAGCTCACCCGGACAGGGATCGTCCTACGAGCAGTACTTC.

This clonotype came up a few times. The rearrangement joins TRBV5-6 to TRBJ1-4; D is ambiguous. This CDR3 spans 13 amino acids. CDR1 and CDR2 (germline): SGHDT, YYEEEE. The V end lost 4 bases, the J end lost 0 bases, and 4 bases lay between the germline ends. The CDR3 nucleotides are TGTGCCAGCAGCCTCGCAACTAATGAAAAACTGTTTTTT. Encoded protein: CASSLATNEKLFF.

This clonotype was observed many times. The V call is TRBV20-1, the J call TRBJ2-3; D is tentatively TRBD1 or TRBD2 (5 bases each). Trimming removed 0 bases at V and 2 bases at J, with 15 bases between. Per germline, CDR1 DFQATT and CDR2 SNEGSKA (reference sequence). This CDR3 is 16 amino acids long. The chain's CDR3 is CSARDLERGFTDTQYF. The CDR3 DNA is TGCAGTGCTAGAGATCTTGAGAGGGGTTTCACAGATACGCAGTATTTT.

This chain uses TRBV20-1 with TRBJ2-3; no reliable D call. This CDR3 is 11 amino acids long. CDR1 DFQATT and CDR2 SNEGSKA come from the germline V gene (reference sequence). V lost 3 bases, J lost 6 bases, and 7 bases lay in between. The CDR3 spells CSASGLDTQYF. DNA of the CDR3: TGCAGTGCTAGCGGGTTGGATACGCAGTATTTT.

V usage is TRBV7-2 and J usage is TRBJ2-7; D gene unclear. This CDR3 has 13 residues. V was cut by 1 base and J by 6 bases, with 10 bases left in between. Germline V gene sequence: CDR1 SGHTA, CDR2 FQGNSA. CDR3 bases: TGTGCCAGCAGCTTAGATCCGGTCTCCGAGCAGTACTTC. This translates into CASSLDPVSEQYF.

The J gene is TRBJ2-3, the V gene TRBV11-2; 16 positions match TRBD2. V was pared by 5 bases and J by 2 bases, with 4 bases of the junction left unmatched. Germline CDR1 SGHAT, CDR2 FQNNGV. The CDR3 has 17 residues. The CDR3 region has the DNA TGTGCCAGCAGCCGGGGACTAGCGGGGGGGTACACAGATACGCAGTATTTT. Its protein product is CASSRGLAGGYTDTQYF.

Only a few counts were recorded for this clonotype. This chain connects TRBV18 to TRBJ2-7; D is ambiguous. V dropped 2 bases and J dropped 1 base, with 9 bases sitting between them. Germline CDR1 reads KGHSH; CDR2 reads LQKENI. CDR3 size: 14 residues. Here the CDR3 reads CASSPSRVSYEQYF. In DNA form, the CDR3 reads TGTGCCAGCTCACCAAGTAGAGTTTCCTACGAGCAGTACTTC.

This clonotype was seen at least ten times. The chain joins TRBV12-3 or TRBV12-4 to TRBJ2-1; TRBD2 matches 8 bases. The J segment lost 9 bases and the V segment lost 2 bases, leaving 12 bases of the junction unmatched. This CDR3 region has 16 residues. The CDR3 DNA is TGTGCCAGCAGTTTAACCGGGGGGGCCTTAAAGGCTGAGCAGTTCTTC. Its translation: CASSLTGGALKAEQFF.

This clonotype was recorded many times. The rearrangement uses TRBV11-2 and TRBJ2-1; 7 bases map to TRBD2. Unmatched junction bases numbered 4, after V lost 1 base and J lost 10 bases. The CDR3 sequence is 13 residues long. Per germline, CDR1 SGHAT and CDR2 FQNNGV. This CDR3 is CASSLASGVEQFF. The CDR3 DNA reads TGTGCCAGCAGCTTAGCGAGCGGGGTAGAGCAGTTCTTC.

The chain employs TRBV5-6 and TRBJ1-6; no firm D call. Trimming removed 4 bases from V and 6 bases from J, with 17 bases in between. The CDR3 spans 16 residues. Germline CDR1 SGHDT, CDR2 YYEEEE. CDR3 nucleotides: TGTGCCAGCAGCAACTGGGGTTCGCAGACTAATTCACCCCTCCACTTT. Its translation: CASSNWGSQTNSPLHF.

This sequence joins TRBV5-1 and TRBJ2-1, with D possibly TRBD1 on 6 matching bases. Per the germline V gene, CDR1 is SGHRS and CDR2 is YFSETQ. V shed 7 bases and J shed 6 bases, with 11 bases lying between them. The CDR3 consists of 12 residues. CDR3 in DNA: TGCGCCAGCCGGGACAATCTCAATGAGCAGTTCTTC. This gives the protein CASRDNLNEQFF.

J is TRBJ2-5 and V is TRBV18, with D unresolved. The CDR3 is 14 amino acids. The germline CDR1 and CDR2 sequences are KGHSH and LQKENI. V dropped 2 bases and J dropped 1 base, with 8 bases sitting between them. CDR3 sequence (DNA): TGTGCCAGCTCACCAACGAGTTCCCAAGAGACCCAGTACTTC. Amino acid sequence: CASSPTSSQETQYF.

This clonotype came up a few times. V usage is TRBV6-5 and J usage is TRBJ2-7; D gene ambiguous. The V gene's germline CDR1 is MNHEY and CDR2 SVGAGI. Trimming cost V 0 bases and J 7 bases, with 13 bases left between them. The CDR3 loop spans 14 amino acids. In nucleotides, the CDR3 is TGTGCCAGCAGTTACTCCGGACCGGCGAGGGAGCAGTACTTC. This translates into CASSYSGPAREQYF.

The rearrangement links TRBV5-4 to TRBJ2-5; 9 nucleotides line up with TRBD1. Germline values: CDR1 SGHNT, CDR2 YYREEE (reference sequence). This CDR3 spans 14 amino acids. V was clipped by 2 bases and J by 6 bases; unmatched bases: 5. The CDR3: CASSLTGGTKTQYF. In nucleotides, the CDR3 is TGTGCCAGCAGCTTAACAGGGGGCACGAAGACCCAGTACTTC.

Ten or more counts support this clonotype. This chain uses TRBV9 with TRBJ2-3; 7 bases agree with TRBD2. Germline V gene sequence: CDR1 SGDLS, CDR2 YYNGEE. CDR3 length: 15 amino acids. After removal of 3 bases from V and 4 bases from J, the junction contained 8 bases not matched to a gene. The DNA of the CDR3 is TGTGCCAGCAGCGCAAACGGGGGGTACGCAGATACGCAGTATTTT. Translation gives CASSANGGYADTQYF.